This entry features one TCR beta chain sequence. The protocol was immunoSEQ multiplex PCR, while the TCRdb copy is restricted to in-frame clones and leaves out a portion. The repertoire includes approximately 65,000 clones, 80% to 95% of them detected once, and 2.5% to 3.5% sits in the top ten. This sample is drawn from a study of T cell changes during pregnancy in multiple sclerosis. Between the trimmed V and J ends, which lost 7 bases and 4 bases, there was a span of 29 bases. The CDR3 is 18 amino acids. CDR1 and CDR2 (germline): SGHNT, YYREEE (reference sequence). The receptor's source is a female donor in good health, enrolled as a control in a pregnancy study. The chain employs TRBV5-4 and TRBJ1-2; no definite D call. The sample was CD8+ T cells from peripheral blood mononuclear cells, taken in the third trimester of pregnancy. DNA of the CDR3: TGTGCCAGCGGTCCCGGCCTCGGTCCGACTTGGGAGGGCTATGGCTACACCTTC. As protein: CASGPGLGPTWEGYGYTF.